The 32 T cell receptor beta chains below were found in one sample sequenced in a study of technical replicates of blood from a handful of donors. Repertoires were generated with immunoSEQ multiplex PCR, while TCRdb's copy carries only in-frame clones and drops some. Of about 72,000 clones listed, 95% were seen once; the top ten hold more than 0.2%. The sample was T cells isolated from PBMCs. These receptors all stem from a human donor in good health.

The V and J genes are TRBV4-1 and TRBJ1-2; no firm D call. Trimming left V 3 bases short and J 8 bases short, with 13 bases between. The CDR3 loop spans 13 amino acids. CDR1 is MGHRA, CDR2 YSYEKL, per germline. This chain's CDR3 is CASSHGEGQGYTF. CDR3 DNA sequence: TGCGCCAGCAGCCACGGGGAAGGGCAAGGCTACACCTTC.

This chain joins TRBV6-5 and TRBJ2-5; 10 bases fit TRBD1. V shed 6 bases, J shed 5 bases, and the junction held 3 bases outside the gene matches. Germline V gene data show CDR1 as MNHEY and CDR2 as SVGAGI. The CDR3 sequence is 13 residues long. The CDR3 sequence: CASRGQGLETQYF. The CDR3 DNA reads as TGTGCCAGCAGGGGACAGGGGCTCGAGACCCAGTACTTC.

The chain carries TRBV9 and TRBJ2-5, with 7 bases fitting TRBD1. V lost 4 bases, J lost 4 bases, and 7 bases stayed unmatched. This CDR3 contains 14 residues. Per germline, CDR1 SGDLS and CDR2 YYNGEE. The CDR3 spells CASSPGQLGETQYF. DNA of the CDR3: TGTGCCAGCAGCCCGGGACAGCTAGGAGAGACCCAGTACTTC.

This chain connects TRBV11-3 to TRBJ1-2; TRBD1 might be the D (5 bases). Between the trimmed V and J ends, which lost 0 bases and 8 bases, there was a span of 10 bases. This CDR3 contains 13 residues. CDR1 SGHNT and CDR2 YENEEA come from the germline V gene. The CDR3 sequence: CASSLDQRGGYTF. The CDR3 DNA follows: TGTGCCAGCAGCTTAGATCAAAGGGGCGGCTACACCTTC.

This chain connects TRBV7-9 to TRBJ2-7; weak D call: TRBD2 (6 bases). The CDR3 extends over 15 amino acids. Trimming took 7 bases from V and 6 from J, leaving 22 bases between them. Germline V lookup: CDR1 SEHNR, CDR2 FQNEAQ (reference sequence). The CDR3 DNA reads as TGTGCCAGCACATCTCCAGGGACTGTCGACAGCGAGCAGTACTTC. Translated: CASTSPGTVDSEQYF. The full variable domain, its missing parts supplied by reference TRBV7-9 and TRBJ2-7, is DTGVSQNPRHKITKRGQNVTFRCDPISEHNRLYWYRQTLGQGPEFLTYFQNEAQLEKSRLLSDRFSAERPKGSFSTLEIQRTEQGDSAMYLCASTSPGTVDSEQYFGPGTRLTVT.

The chain combines TRBV19 with TRBJ2-1; the match to TRBD2 covers 9 bases. CDR1 and CDR2 from the germline V gene are LNHDA and SQIVND (reference sequence). The V and J ends lost 1 base and 2 bases, in that order; junction bases with no gene match: 6. This CDR3 contains 17 residues. The CDR3 spells CASSIVSSGATYNEQFF. The CDR3 DNA reads as TGTGCCAGTAGTATAGTATCTAGCGGGGCCACCTACAATGAGCAGTTCTTC.

V gene TRBV19 combines with J gene TRBJ1-6; D perhaps matches TRBD1 (5 bases). The V end was cut by 6 bases, the J end by 7 bases, with 10 bases between. This CDR3 region has 13 residues. Germline V gene lookup returns CDR1 LNHDA and CDR2 SQIVND (reference sequence). CDR3 region: CASRTVTNSPLHF. CDR3 nucleotides: TGTGCCAGTAGGACAGTAACAAATTCACCCCTCCACTTT.

The CDR3 is CASSPAGTSADTQYF. The CDR3 DNA sequence: TGTGCCAGCTCACCTGCCGGGACTAGCGCAGATACGCAGTATTTT. This chain links TRBV18 with TRBJ2-3; 10 bases line up with TRBD2. The CDR3 is 15 amino acids. V dropped 3 bases and J dropped 4; count of bases not matched to a gene: 4. In germline, CDR1 is KGHSH, CDR2 LQKENI.

This clone turned up a few times. Here the CDR3 DNA reads TGTGCCAGCCACGGGGAGGCAGGGATCATTAGCTCCTATAATTCACCCCTCCACTTT. It codes for CASHGEAGIISSYNSPLHF. This rearrangement joins TRBV28 to TRBJ1-6; possibly TRBD1 for D (5 bases). The CDR3 runs to 19 residues. From germline, CDR1 is MDHEN and CDR2 SYDVKM. Trimming pared 8 bases from V and 0 bases from J, leaving 23 bases between.

This CDR3 reads CASSSYRGEAFF. CDR3 DNA sequence: TGTGCCAGCAGTTCATACAGGGGTGAAGCTTTCTTT. The chain combines TRBV28 with TRBJ1-1, with TRBD1 matching 7 bases. J lost 7 bases, V lost 4 bases, and 3 bases had no gene match. Germline V gene sequence: CDR1 MDHEN, CDR2 SYDVKM. The CDR3 sequence is 12 residues long.

V and J are TRBV9 and TRBJ1-6, with 7 bases matching TRBD1. V was pared by 0 bases and J by 4 bases, with 4 bases of the junction left unmatched. Per the germline V gene, CDR1 is SGDLS and CDR2 is YYNGEE. The CDR3 loop spans 16 amino acids. DNA for the CDR3: TGTGCCAGCAGCGTAGACGGGACAGTGTATAATTCACCCCTCCACTTT. The encoded protein is CASSVDGTVYNSPLHF.

J is TRBJ2-3 and V is TRBV5-1, with 13 bases fitting TRBD2. The V gene end was trimmed by 0 bases and the J gene end by 5 bases; junction bases not matched to a gene: 3. The CDR3 contains 16 residues. The germline gives CDR1 SGHRS, CDR2 YFSETQ. The CDR3 is CASSLGLAGGIDTQYF. As DNA, the CDR3 is TGCGCCAGCAGCTTGGGACTAGCGGGGGGAATAGATACGCAGTATTTT. The whole variable domain, remainder taken from reference TRBV5-1 and TRBJ2-3, is KAGVTQTPRYLIKTRGQQVTLSCSPISGHRSVSWYQQTPGQGLQFLFEYFSETQRNKGNFPGRFSGRQFSNSRSEMNVSTLELGDSALYLCASSLGLAGGIDTQYFGPGTRLTVL.

The CDR3 DNA reads as TGTGCCAGCAGATACAGCGGGAGAGGCACCGGGGAGCTGTTTTTT. Translation: CASRYSGRGTGELFF. The gene calls are TRBV11-2 and TRBJ2-2, with 8 nucleotides matching TRBD2. Germline V gene sequence: CDR1 SGHAT, CDR2 FQNNGV. V was pared by 6 bases and J by 4 bases, with 7 bases of the junction left unmatched. The CDR3 loop spans 15 amino acids.

The rearrangement uses TRBV7-9 and TRBJ1-4; D call uncertain. The CDR3 runs 13 residues. Trimming pared 4 bases from V and 8 bases from J, leaving 11 bases between. The germline CDR1 and CDR2 sequences are SEHNR and FQNEAQ (reference sequence). Here the CDR3 reads CASSWVGGEKLFF. CDR3 DNA: TGTGCCAGCAGCTGGGTAGGCGGAGAAAAACTGTTTTTT.

This chain joins TRBV7-9 and TRBJ2-7, with no clear D. Germline CDR1 reads SEHNR; CDR2 reads FQNEAQ (reference sequence). The CDR3 is 12 residues long. V was clipped by 4 bases and J by 3 bases, with 7 bases between them. This chain's CDR3 is CASSSLDYEQYF. DNA of the CDR3: TGTGCCAGCAGCTCTTTAGACTACGAGCAGTACTTC.

This clone occurred once. The V and J genes are TRBV2 and TRBJ2-7; D gene ambiguous. V lost 5 bases, J lost 1 base, and 6 bases lay in between. Germline CDR1 SNHLY, CDR2 FYNNEI. CDR3 length: 12 residues. In DNA, the CDR3 is TGTGCCAGCAGTAATCCATCCTACGAGCAGTACTTC. This translates into CASSNPSYEQYF.

V usage is TRBV10-2 and J usage is TRBJ2-7; D ambiguous. Germline CDR1 reads WSHSY; CDR2 reads SAAADI. V gave up 4 bases and J gave up 2 bases, with 3 bases separating them. This CDR3 is built from 11 residues. The CDR3, as DNA: TGCGCCAGCAGTGCCACCTACGAGCAGTACTTC. Its translation is CASSATYEQYF.

The chain has TRBV11-2 and TRBJ2-1; a possible D gene is TRBD1 (6 bases). Germline V gene lookup returns CDR1 SGHAT and CDR2 FQNNGV. This CDR3 has 14 residues. Trimming removed 5 bases from V and 7 bases from J, with 15 bases in between. The CDR3 region has the DNA TGTGCCAGCAGCCCCCTGGGGGCCGGGAATGAGCAGTTCTTC. It encodes CASSPLGAGNEQFF.

The gene calls are TRBV27 and TRBJ2-5; D is possibly TRBD1 (6 bases). V gave up 5 bases and J gave up 1 base, with 14 bases separating them. There are 15 residues in the CDR3. Germline lookup yields CDR1 MNHEY and CDR2 SMNVEV (reference sequence). The CDR3 sequence: CASSTDRYRQETQYF. The CDR3 nucleotides are TGTGCCAGCAGTACTGACAGGTACCGCCAAGAGACCCAGTACTTC.

This clone was seen just once. The rearrangement uses TRBV5-1 and TRBJ1-1, with TRBD1 identical over 8 bases. The V segment lost 4 bases and the J segment 4 bases; nucleotides outside the gene matches: 6. In germline, CDR1 is SGHRS, CDR2 YFSETQ. There are 14 residues in the CDR3. The CDR3 loop reads CASSADRGGTEAFF. The DNA for the CDR3 is TGCGCCAGCAGCGCCGACAGGGGTGGCACTGAAGCTTTCTTT.

CDR3 in DNA: TGTGCCAGCACCTGGGACAGGGGATACGAGCAGTACTTC. It codes for CASTWDRGYEQYF. The chain couples TRBV6-1 to TRBJ2-7; 10 positions match TRBD1. Germline V gives CDR1 MNHNS, CDR2 SASEGT. This CDR3 is 13 amino acids long. J lost 4 bases, V lost 7 bases, and 4 bases had no gene match.

The chain carries TRBV2 and TRBJ1-2; 7 positions match TRBD1. The CDR3 is 13 amino acids. Germline loops: CDR1 SNHLY, CDR2 FYNNEI. Losses at the gene ends were 11 bases for V and 1 base for J; bases not matched to a gene: 7. Written as DNA, the CDR3 is TGTGCCGCAGAGGGGGACAGTAACTATGGCTACACCTTC. This encodes CAAEGDSNYGYTF.

The CDR3 coding sequence is TGTGCCAGCAGTTACTTGGACAGGGGTCATGAGCAGTTCTTC. This translates into CASSYLDRGHEQFF. This sequence joins TRBV6-5 and TRBJ2-1; 9 bases fit TRBD1. CDR3 length equals 14 residues. Germline CDR1 is MNHEY and CDR2 is SVGAGI. V lost 1 base and J lost 8; bases outside the gene matches: 3.

The chain combines TRBV30 with TRBJ1-3; no firm D call. With 5 bases removed from V and 9 bases from J, the gap between germline ends came to 20 bases. The CDR3 spans 14 residues. Germline assignment: CDR1 GTSNPN and CDR2 SVGIG (reference sequence). The DNA for the CDR3 is TGTGCCTGGGGAGCTGTCCACGGAGGTGGCACCATATATTTT. This translates into CAWGAVHGGGTIYF.

The V and J genes are TRBV5-4 and TRBJ2-7; D uncertain. The CDR3 consists of 13 residues. V lost 2 bases, J lost 4 bases, and 10 bases lay in between. CDR1 is SGHNT and CDR2 is YYREEE in the germline V gene (reference sequence). Here the CDR3 DNA reads TGTGCCAGCAGCTTATATACAGAGTACGAGCAGTACTTC. This encodes CASSLYTEYEQYF.

The gene calls are TRBV28 and TRBJ1-4; 11 nucleotides agree with TRBD1. Per germline, CDR1 MDHEN and CDR2 SYDVKM. The CDR3 length is 15 residues. V lost 3 bases, J lost 7 bases, and 4 bases stayed unmatched. The CDR3 region has the DNA TGTGCCAGCAGTTTTGGGACAGGGGGTGGTGAAAAACTGTTTTTT. It is translated as CASSFGTGGGEKLFF. Filled out from reference TRBV28 and TRBJ1-4, the complete variable domain reads DVKVTQSSRYLVKRTGEKVFLECVQDMDHENMFWYRQDPGLGLRLIYFSYDVKMKEKGDIPEGYSVSREKKERFSLILESASTNQTSMYLCASSFGTGGGEKLFFGSGTQLSVL.

The chain couples TRBV5-1 to TRBJ2-5, with no clear D. Germline loops: CDR1 SGHRS, CDR2 YFSETQ. V was pared by 0 bases and J by 0 bases, with 9 bases between. There are 15 residues in the CDR3. CDR3 DNA: TGCGCCAGCAGCTTGGGTTACAGCCACCAAGAGACCCAGTACTTC. Translating gives CASSLGYSHQETQYF.

This chain connects TRBV6-8 to TRBJ1-2; D remains unclear. CDR1 is MNHGY and CDR2 is SAAAGT in the germline V gene. This CDR3 contains 17 residues. Trimming took off 0 bases at V and 4 bases at J, with 18 bases between the two ends. The CDR3 sequence: CASSYSGSWVRSYGYTF. The CDR3 coding sequence is TGTGCCAGCAGTTACTCGGGCAGCTGGGTTAGATCCTATGGCTACACCTTC.

The V gene is TRBV6-1, the J gene TRBJ2-5; TRBD2 aligns across 10 bases. This CDR3 spans 17 amino acids. Germline lookup yields CDR1 MNHNS and CDR2 SASEGT. V lost 2 bases to trimming and J lost 5 bases; unmatched junction nucleotides: 11. The DNA for the CDR3 is TGTGCCAGCAGTGAACCGAGTCTAGCGGGAGTAGGGGAGACCCAGTACTTC. Protein sequence: CASSEPSLAGVGETQYF.

The CDR3 DNA is TGCGCCAGCAGCCCCGGGACAGAGTTGCCCTATGGCTACACCTTC. Translation gives CASSPGTELPYGYTF. The rearrangement joins TRBV5-1 to TRBJ1-2, with 7 bases aligning to TRBD1. CDR3 length: 15 residues. From germline, CDR1 is SGHRS and CDR2 YFSETQ. Trimming at V came to 4 bases and at J to 4 bases, leaving 10 bases not matched to a gene.

V is TRBV9 and J is TRBJ1-2; 8 bases fit TRBD1. Trimming at V came to 4 bases and at J to 0 bases, leaving 11 bases not matched to a gene. The germline CDR1 and CDR2 sequences are SGDLS and YYNGEE. The length of the CDR3 is 17 residues. As DNA, the CDR3 is TGTGCCAGCAGCACTGGACAGGGAGAATTGGCTAACTATGGCTACACCTTC. This gives the protein CASSTGQGELANYGYTF.

The chain recombines TRBV11-2 with TRBJ2-2; maybe TRBD2 (6 bases). The germline CDR1 and CDR2 sequences are SGHAT and FQNNGV. This CDR3 is built from 18 residues. V gave up 1 base and J gave up 4 bases, with 19 bases separating them. The CDR3 reads CASSLAPQRAVATGELFF. Here the CDR3 DNA reads TGTGCCAGCAGCTTAGCCCCCCAGCGGGCAGTCGCCACCGGGGAGCTGTTTTTT.